The clone carrying this T cell receptor (beta chain) appeared a few times. Its target is unknown. Specified time point: blood 2 weeks post-SBRT. Treatment noted: 15 Gy SBRT to primary tumor, nephrectomy 4 weeks later. The tumor was a clear cell renal cell carcinoma. Germline lookup yields CDR1 GTSNPN and CDR2 SVGIG (reference sequence). V shed 3 bases and J shed 1 base, with 12 bases lying between them. This CDR3 has 14 amino acids. The sample originates from a study of radiation and T cells in renal cell carcinoma. On the study more broadly: Nephrectomy followed 15 Gy stereotactic body radiation by 4 weeks. Regarding the study as a whole: Top tumor clonotypes rose in blood 2 weeks post-radiation, then contracted. Baseline intratumoral clonotype presence is unknown without pretreatment biopsies.

Assay used: immunoSEQ multiplex PCR; TCRdb lists only in-frame clones, some missing. The sample contains tens of thousands of clones, around 85% of which appear only once. Source: blood, taken from a patient whose treatment included radiotherapy and nephrectomy. The chain joins TRBV30 to TRBJ2-5; tentatively, D is TRBD2 (6 bases). The TCR comes from a woman aged 50 to 65 with renal cell carcinoma. The CDR3 sequence: CAWSKTSTQETQYF. The CDR3, as DNA: TGTGCCTGGAGCAAGACTAGTACCCAAGAGACCCAGTACTTC.